These T cell receptor beta chains were read from a single sample in a study of blood T cell repertoires in COVID-19. Method: immunoSEQ multiplex PCR; TCRdb's copy keeps in-frame clones and lacks some. The sample has 250,000 to 350,000 clones, 85% seen once. The source material was PBMCs or T cells enriched from blood (not recorded which). Source of these receptors: a woman between 45 and 65 years old who had recovered from COVID-19. Each CDR3 is given with its conserved first and last residue. A D gene is named only where the DNA matches it firmly. Clone size is shown for a subset of rows, as once, few, many or a class of expanded clone.

clone size,V gene,D gene,J gene,CDR3 DNA,CDR3 protein
once,TRBV5-1,TRBD2,TRBJ2-3,TGCGCCAGCAGCAGGACTAGCGGGCGTCAACTCCTCACAGATACGCAGTATTTT,CASSRTSGRQLLTDTQYF
-,TRBV14,TRBD1,TRBJ1-1,TGTGCCAGGATAAAGGGACAGGGATCTGAAGCTTTCTTT,CARIKGQGSEAFF
-,TRBV5-4,TRBD1,TRBJ2-7,TGTGCCAGCAGCTTAGGGACAGAAGCCTACGAGCAGTACTTC,CASSLGTEAYEQYF
once,TRBV1,-,TRBJ1-5,TGCACCAGCAGCAAATCCGGGACAGGGGACCAGCCCCAGCATTTT,CTSSKSGTGDQPQHF
-,TRBV18,-,TRBJ2-5,TGTGCCAGCTCACCCTCGACAGACACCCGGCAAGAGACCCAGTACTTC,CASSPSTDTRQETQYF
-,TRBV6-5,TRBD2,TRBJ2-1,TGTGCCAGCAACTCCGGAGGACTAGCTGGCAATGAGCAGTTCTTC,CASNSGGLAGNEQFF
-,TRBV7-9,-,TRBJ2-7,TGTGCCAGCAGCTTAGAGGACAGAGCGTACGAGCAGTACTTC,CASSLEDRAYEQYF
-,TRBV11-2,TRBD1,TRBJ1-2,TGTGCCAGCAGCACACCGGGACAGGGGAATAGTGGCTACACCTTC,CASSTPGQGNSGYTF
-,TRBV19,-,TRBJ1-1,TGTGCCAGTAGTACCCAGGGTTACACTGAAGCTTTCTTT,CASSTQGYTEAFF
-,TRBV19,TRBD2,TRBJ2-3,TGTGCCAGTAGTACAAGACTAGCGGGAGGGGCAGATACGCAGTATTTT,CASSTRLAGGADTQYF
-,TRBV5-4,-,TRBJ2-2,TGTGCCAGCAGCGGCGGGCCCGGGGAGCTGTTTTTT,CASSGGPGELFF
-,TRBV18,TRBD2,TRBJ2-2,TGTGCCAGCTCCCTTAGCGGGAGCGCGAACACCGGGGAGCTGTTTTTT,CASSLSGSANTGELFF
few,TRBV19,TRBD1,TRBJ2-7,TGTGCCAGTAGTCACAGGGGTTGGTACGAGCAGTACTTC,CASSHRGWYEQYF
many,TRBV5-1,-,TRBJ2-2,TGCGCCAGCAGCGCAAAGAAAGAACGCGGCGGGGAGCTGTTTTTT,CASSAKKERGGELFF
-,TRBV18,-,TRBJ1-5,TGTGCCAGCTCACCAGGTTCACAAAACCAGCCCCAGCATTTT,CASSPGSQNQPQHF
-,TRBV29-1,TRBD2,TRBJ2-3,TGCAGCGTTGGGGGACTAGCGGGGGGTCCCCAAAGAGATACGCAGTATTTT,CSVGGLAGGPQRDTQYF
-,TRBV29-1,-,TRBJ1-1,TGCAGCGTTGATTCCGGGGCGGGAACTGAAGCTTTCTTT,CSVDSGAGTEAFF